Following are 31 T cell receptor beta chains from one sample sequenced in a study of T cell clones after liver transplantation. Data came from immunoSEQ multiplex PCR; TCRdb stores just in-frame clones and leaves some out. The table lists tens of thousands of clones, about 64% of them singletons, with 15% in the top ten. The sequencing used CD4+ T cells from blood, collected before liver transplant. The receptors come from a human donor who received a liver transplant.

V usage is TRBV4-2 and J usage is TRBJ2-7; no clear D gene. The CDR3 is 12 residues long. Germline-derived CDR1 and CDR2 are LGHNA and YNFKEQ. Trimming took off 4 bases at V and 5 bases at J, with 9 bases between the two ends. For the CDR3, the DNA is TGTGCCAGCAGCCTAAACCGGGACGAGCAGTACTTC. Amino acids: CASSLNRDEQYF.

This chain connects TRBV7-2 to TRBJ2-3; 13 nucleotides agree with TRBD2. The CDR3 extends over 19 amino acids. V trimming: 5 bases; J trimming: 2 bases; junction bases outside the gene matches: 13. Per the germline V gene, CDR1 is SGHTA and CDR2 is FQGNSA. As DNA, the CDR3 is TGTGCCAGCAGCCCGAACAGACTAGCGGGGGGACCGGACACAGATACGCAGTATTTT. It encodes CASSPNRLAGGPDTDTQYF.

This clone was picked up a small number of times. The genes are TRBV5-1 and TRBJ2-3, with a weak D call TRBD2 (7 bases). Germline CDR1 SGHRS, CDR2 YFSETQ. The CDR3 spans 15 residues. Trimming took off 0 bases at V and 6 bases at J, with 14 bases between the two ends. The CDR3 DNA reads TGCGCCAGCAGCTTGGCCCTCGGGGGGCGGGATACGCAGTATTTT. Translation: CASSLALGGRDTQYF.

The genes are TRBV18 and TRBJ2-2; 7 positions agree with TRBD1. From germline, CDR1 is KGHSH and CDR2 LQKENI. V dropped 6 bases and J dropped 3; count of bases not matched to a gene: 4. The CDR3 spans 14 residues. In DNA, the CDR3 is TGTGCCAGCTCCCGGGACAGTGACACCGGGGAGCTGTTTTTT. It is translated as CASSRDSDTGELFF.

The chain recombines TRBV10-1 with TRBJ2-7, with TRBD1 identical over 8 bases. The CDR3 consists of 15 residues. Germline CDR1 is WNHNN and CDR2 is SYGVQD (reference sequence). V shed 2 bases and J 4 bases; nucleotides not matched to a gene: 7. CDR3 in DNA: TGCGCCAGCAGTGAGGAGGGCAGGGGGCGGTACGAGCAGTACTTC. It is translated as CASSEEGRGRYEQYF.

This clone showed up just a few times. The chain uses TRBV27 and TRBJ1-3; unclear D gene. The CDR3 is 13 amino acids. The ends were cut back, 4 bases at V and 0 bases at J, with 4 bases in the middle. Per the germline V gene, CDR1 is MNHEY and CDR2 is SMNVEV (reference sequence). CDR3 sequence (DNA): TGTGCCAGCAGTTCTAACTCTGGAAACACCATATATTTT. Amino acid sequence: CASSSNSGNTIYF.

The chain uses TRBV2 and TRBJ2-3; D is ambiguous. The CDR3 extends over 12 amino acids. V was cut by 6 bases and J by 7 bases, with 11 bases left in between. CDR1 is SNHLY, CDR2 FYNNEI, per germline. Here the CDR3 reads CASSLHLYTQYF. As DNA, the CDR3 is TGTGCCAGCAGCTTACACCTTTATACGCAGTATTTT.

The chain carries TRBV28 and TRBJ1-1; D is unclear. CDR1 and CDR2 (germline): MDHEN, SYDVKM. V was shortened by 6 bases and J by 3 bases, with 8 bases between the two germline ends. CDR3 length: 12 amino acids. CDR3 in amino acids: CASRVEDTEAFF. CDR3 bases: TGTGCCAGCAGGGTGGAGGACACTGAAGCTTTCTTT.

DNA for the CDR3: TGTGCCAGCAGTTCACAGGGTAAGGATCAGCCCCAGCATTTT. Translating it yields CASSSQGKDQPQHF. The rearrangement uses TRBV6-1 and TRBJ1-5; maybe TRBD1 (6 bases). Trimming took 5 bases from V and 5 from J, leaving 13 bases between them. This CDR3 is built from 14 residues. The germline V gene encodes CDR1 MNHNS and CDR2 SASEGT.

The J gene is TRBJ2-1, the V gene TRBV27; 9 bases match TRBD1. Trimming at V came to 5 bases and at J to 2 bases, leaving 4 bases not matched to a gene. Germline V gives CDR1 MNHEY, CDR2 SMNVEV (reference sequence). The CDR3 spans 15 residues. CDR3 DNA: TGTGCCAGCAGTACGGACAGGGGACCCTACAATGAGCAGTTCTTC. It codes for CASSTDRGPYNEQFF.

This clone was recorded only once. The chain has TRBV28 and TRBJ2-1; D is unclear. Germline CDR1 reads MDHEN; CDR2 reads SYDVKM. The CDR3 contains 15 residues. Trimming stripped 4 bases from V and 2 bases from J, with 12 bases between. The DNA for the CDR3 is TGTGCCAGCAGTTCAAGATGGGCCGCCTACAATGAGCAGTTCTTC. Protein: CASSSRWAAYNEQFF.

V usage is TRBV6-1 and J usage is TRBJ1-2; 8 nucleotides match TRBD1. Germline V gives CDR1 MNHNS, CDR2 SASEGT. This CDR3 has 15 amino acids. J gave up 0 bases and V 0 bases, and 0 bases lay outside the gene matches. CDR3 in amino acids: CASSEAGQANYGYTF. DNA of the CDR3: TGTGCCAGCAGTGAAGCGGGACAGGCTAACTATGGCTACACCTTC.

The chain is built from TRBV27 and TRBJ2-3, with 10 bases that match TRBD2. J was trimmed by 6 bases and V by 2 bases; bases with no gene match: 8. Germline V CDR1 and CDR2: MNHEY, SMNVEV (reference sequence). This CDR3 comprises 16 residues. CDR3 residues: CASSLGGYSGGDTQYF. In DNA, the CDR3 is TGTGCCAGCAGTTTAGGGGGTTATAGCGGGGGGGATACGCAGTATTTT.

The rearrangement links TRBV5-1 to TRBJ2-3; the match to TRBD2 covers 7 bases. The germline V gene has CDR1 SGHRS and CDR2 YFSETQ. The J segment lost 4 bases and the V segment lost 2 bases, leaving 4 bases of the junction unmatched. The CDR3 has 14 residues. The CDR3 sequence: CASSLAGLADTQYF. Written as DNA, the CDR3 is TGCGCCAGCAGCTTAGCCGGACTAGCAGATACGCAGTATTTT.

This chain joins TRBV18 and TRBJ2-7; 7 nucleotides align to TRBD1. Germline-derived CDR1 and CDR2 are KGHSH and LQKENI. The V and J ends lost 6 bases and 0 bases, in that order; junction bases with no gene match: 8. This CDR3 contains 15 residues. The CDR3 reads CASSLDRAASYEQYF. CDR3 nucleotides: TGTGCCAGCTCTCTTGACAGGGCCGCCTCCTACGAGCAGTACTTC.

V and J are TRBV7-3 and TRBJ2-3, with 14 positions matching TRBD2. Losses at the gene ends were 5 bases for V and 1 base for J; bases not matched to a gene: 5. The CDR3 consists of 17 residues. Germline CDR1 and CDR2: SGHTA and FQGTGA. The CDR3 reads CASSPTGLAGGTDTQYF. For the CDR3, the DNA is TGTGCCAGCAGCCCGACGGGACTAGCGGGGGGCACAGATACGCAGTATTTT.

This chain connects TRBV30 to TRBJ2-1; 8 nucleotides match TRBD2. CDR3 length: 16 amino acids. The junction had 8 bases not matched to a gene; V was cut back by 4 bases and J by 0 bases. Germline lookup yields CDR1 GTSNPN and CDR2 SVGIG (reference sequence). The CDR3 is CAWTHSGGGSYNEQFF. The CDR3 DNA sequence: TGTGCCTGGACTCACAGCGGGGGAGGCTCCTACAATGAGCAGTTCTTC.

The V call is TRBV29-1, the J call TRBJ1-2; 9 bases align to TRBD1. Germline assignment: CDR1 SQVTM and CDR2 ANQGSEA. J was trimmed by 8 bases and V by 3 bases; bases with no gene match: 7. The CDR3 length is 13 residues. In DNA form, the CDR3 reads TGCAGCGTTGAGGGGACAGGGAGTTTCGGCTACACCTTC. Translated, it gives CSVEGTGSFGYTF.

The chain joins TRBV19 to TRBJ2-2, with 7 bases matching TRBD2. The V gene's germline CDR1 is LNHDA and CDR2 SQIVND (reference sequence). This CDR3 spans 13 amino acids. V was pared by 9 bases and J by 8 bases, with 9 bases of the junction left unmatched. The DNA for the CDR3 is TGTGCCAGCGAGGCGCAGGGAGGGGGGGAGCTGTTTTTT. Translating gives CASEAQGGGELFF.

The chain carries TRBV5-4 and TRBJ1-2; TRBD1 agrees at 8 bases. V shed 2 bases, J shed 3 bases, and the junction held 12 bases outside the gene matches. The CDR3 contains 17 residues. Per germline, CDR1 SGHNT and CDR2 YYREEE (reference sequence). CDR3 protein: CASSFIRGRSGDYGYTF. As DNA, the CDR3 is TGTGCCAGCAGCTTCATCAGGGGGCGGTCTGGGGACTATGGCTACACCTTC.

The rearrangement uses TRBV7-9 and TRBJ1-6, with TRBD1 matching over 9 bases. The CDR3 is 15 amino acids. With 4 bases clipped from V and 8 bases from J, the junction kept 6 bases outside the gene matches. Germline V lookup: CDR1 SEHNR, CDR2 FQNEAQ (reference sequence). DNA for the CDR3: TGTGCCAGCAGCTCGACAGGACAGGGGTATTCACCCCTCCACTTT. Protein sequence: CASSSTGQGYSPLHF.

This chain uses TRBV2 with TRBJ1-1, with 11 bases fitting TRBD1. Trimming cost V 6 bases and J 4 bases; bases outside gene matches: 7. The CDR3 has 15 residues. Germline V gene sequence: CDR1 SNHLY, CDR2 FYNNEI. CDR3 sequence: CASRYSGTGGTEAFF. The CDR3 bases are TGTGCCAGCAGATATTCCGGGACAGGGGGCACTGAAGCTTTCTTT.

This clone was counted once. The J gene is TRBJ2-3, the V gene TRBV6-1, with TRBD2 identical over 7 bases. Germline V gene sequence: CDR1 MNHNS, CDR2 SASEGT. This CDR3 is 15 amino acids long. V gave up 4 bases and J gave up 0 bases; unmatched junction bases: 4. Here the CDR3 DNA reads TGTGCCAGCAGTGGACGGGGGGATAGCACAGATACGCAGTATTTT. This translates into CASSGRGDSTDTQYF.

The chain joins TRBV7-9 to TRBJ1-2, with 9 bases lining up with TRBD1. Germline values: CDR1 SEHNR, CDR2 FQNEAQ (reference sequence). CDR3 length: 14 residues. V shed 5 bases and J 7 bases; nucleotides not matched to a gene: 8. The CDR3 DNA follows: TGTGCCAGCAGCACAACCGGGACAGGGTTTGGCTACACCTTC. This sequence encodes CASSTTGTGFGYTF.

This sequence joins TRBV4-1 and TRBJ1-1, with D unresolved. The V and J ends lost 4 bases and 4 bases respectively, with 10 bases between them. Per germline, CDR1 MGHRA and CDR2 YSYEKL. CDR3 size: 13 residues. The CDR3 sequence: CASSLLRGTEAFF. The CDR3 nucleotides read TGCGCCAGCAGCCTCCTAAGAGGCACTGAAGCTTTCTTT.

The table lists this clone with a few counts. V and J are TRBV5-6 and TRBJ2-7; maybe TRBD2 (5 bases). CDR1 is SGHDT and CDR2 is YYEEEE in the germline V gene. CDR3 size: 16 residues. Trimming took off 4 bases at V and 2 bases at J, with 19 bases between the two ends. Written as DNA, the CDR3 is TGTGCCAGCAGCCCCCCATGGTTGAGGGATACCTACGAGCAGTACTTC. This gives the protein CASSPPWLRDTYEQYF.

V gene TRBV25-1 combines with J gene TRBJ2-5; 9 bases agree with TRBD1. This CDR3 spans 15 amino acids. Germline V gene lookup returns CDR1 MGHDK and CDR2 SYGVNS. V gave up 5 bases and J gave up 3 bases; unmatched junction bases: 7. CDR3 amino acids: CASSLQGALEETQYF. DNA of the CDR3: TGTGCCAGCAGTTTACAGGGGGCTCTCGAAGAGACCCAGTACTTC.

This chain uses TRBV5-1 with TRBJ2-1, with TRBD2 matching over 12 bases. V shed 2 bases, J shed 4 bases, and the junction held 4 bases outside the gene matches. Per the germline V gene, CDR1 is SGHRS and CDR2 is YFSETQ. This CDR3 contains 16 residues. This CDR3 is CASSLTSGGTYNEQFF. CDR3 nucleotide sequence: TGCGCCAGCAGCTTAACTAGCGGGGGGACTTACAATGAGCAGTTCTTC.

This chain links TRBV10-2 with TRBJ2-4; a weak D match, TRBD2 (7 bases). The germline V gene encodes CDR1 WSHSY and CDR2 SAAADI. The CDR3 is 17 amino acids. Trimming left V 3 bases short and J 3 bases short, with 18 bases between. The CDR3 coding sequence is TGCGCCAGCAGTGATCCGACGGGGGGCACGGGCAAAAACATTCAGTACTTC. This gives the protein CASSDPTGGTGKNIQYF.

The chain has TRBV6-5 and TRBJ2-7; TRBD1 aligns across 9 bases. The germline V gene encodes CDR1 MNHEY and CDR2 SVGAGI. Trimming took 6 bases from V and 5 from J; bases not matched to a gene: 8. The CDR3 has 14 amino acids. The CDR3 DNA is TGTGCCAGCAGCAACGGACAGGGGATCAACGAGCAGTACTTC. It translates to CASSNGQGINEQYF.

This clone was picked up many times. This chain joins TRBV28 and TRBJ1-5; TRBD1 agrees at 9 bases. This CDR3 is built from 18 residues. Looked up from germline, CDR1 is MDHEN and CDR2 is SYDVKM. V shed 6 bases and J 1 base; nucleotides not matched to a gene: 13. CDR3 sequence: CASSPWGWDRESNQPQHF. Written as DNA, the CDR3 is TGTGCCAGCAGCCCCTGGGGTTGGGACAGGGAGAGCAATCAGCCCCAGCATTTT.